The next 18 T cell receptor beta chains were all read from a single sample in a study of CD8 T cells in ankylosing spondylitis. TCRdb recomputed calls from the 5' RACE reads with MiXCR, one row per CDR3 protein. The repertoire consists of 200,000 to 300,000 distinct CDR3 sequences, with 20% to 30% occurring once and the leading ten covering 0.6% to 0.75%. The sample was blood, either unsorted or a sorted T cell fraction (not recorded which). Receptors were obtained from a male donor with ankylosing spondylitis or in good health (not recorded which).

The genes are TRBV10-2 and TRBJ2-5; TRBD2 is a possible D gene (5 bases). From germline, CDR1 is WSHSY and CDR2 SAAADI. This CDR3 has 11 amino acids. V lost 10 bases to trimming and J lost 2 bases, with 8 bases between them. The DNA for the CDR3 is TGCGCCACCGGGGATCAAGAGACCCAGTACTTC. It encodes CATGDQETQYF.

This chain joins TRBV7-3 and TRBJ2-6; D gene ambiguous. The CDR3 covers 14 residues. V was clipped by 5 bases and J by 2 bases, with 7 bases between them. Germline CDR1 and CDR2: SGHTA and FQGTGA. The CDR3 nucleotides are TGTGCCAGCAGCGAGGCCGCTGGGGCCAACGTCCTGACTTTC. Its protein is CASSEAAGANVLTF.

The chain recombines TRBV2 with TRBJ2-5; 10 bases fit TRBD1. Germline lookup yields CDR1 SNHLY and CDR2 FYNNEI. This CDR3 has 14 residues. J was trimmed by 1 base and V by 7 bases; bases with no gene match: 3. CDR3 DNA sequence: TGTGCCAGCACGAGGGACAGGGGCCAAGAGACCCAGTACTTC. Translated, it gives CASTRDRGQETQYF.

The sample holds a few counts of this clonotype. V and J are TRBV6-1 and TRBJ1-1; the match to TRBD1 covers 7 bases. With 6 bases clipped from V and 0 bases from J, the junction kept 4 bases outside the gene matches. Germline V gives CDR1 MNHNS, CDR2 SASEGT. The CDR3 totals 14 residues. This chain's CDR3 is CASRDRIMNTEAFF. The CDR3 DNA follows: TGTGCCAGCAGGGACAGGATCATGAACACTGAAGCTTTCTTT.

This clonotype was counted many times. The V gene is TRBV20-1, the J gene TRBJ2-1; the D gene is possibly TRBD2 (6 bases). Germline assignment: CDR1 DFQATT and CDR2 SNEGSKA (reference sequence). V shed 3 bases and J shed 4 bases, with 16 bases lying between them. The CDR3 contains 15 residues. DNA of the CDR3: TGCAGTGCTAGGGGAAGAGCGGGCGCATACAATGAGCAGTTCTTC. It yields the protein CSARGRAGAYNEQFF.

For the CDR3, the DNA is TGTGCCAGCACCATAAATAGGAACACTGAAGCTTTCTTT. This gives the protein CASTINRNTEAFF. The V and J genes are TRBV12-3 or TRBV12-4 and TRBJ1-1; no definite D call. The CDR3 is 13 residues long. The V gene lost 7 bases and the J gene lost 1 base, with 10 bases spanning the gap.

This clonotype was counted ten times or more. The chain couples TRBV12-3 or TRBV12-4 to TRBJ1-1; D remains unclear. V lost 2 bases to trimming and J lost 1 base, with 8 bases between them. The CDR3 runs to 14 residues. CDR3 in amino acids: CASSLIQTNTEAFF. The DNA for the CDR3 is TGTGCCAGCAGTTTAATACAGACGAACACTGAAGCTTTCTTT.

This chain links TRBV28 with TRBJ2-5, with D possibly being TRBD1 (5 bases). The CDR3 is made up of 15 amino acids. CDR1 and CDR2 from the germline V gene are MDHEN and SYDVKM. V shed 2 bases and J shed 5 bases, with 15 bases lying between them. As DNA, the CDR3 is TGTGCCAGCAGTTTAATGAAGGGGTCCGTGGAGACCCAGTACTTC. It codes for CASSLMKGSVETQYF.

The CDR3 loop is CASSLIPGPEAFF. In nucleotides, the CDR3 is TGTGCCAGCAGCTTAATTCCGGGACCTGAAGCTTTCTTT. The V and J genes are TRBV5-5 and TRBJ1-1, with a possible D match to TRBD1 (5 bases). In germline, CDR1 is SGHKS, CDR2 YYEKEE (reference sequence). This CDR3 region has 13 residues. Trimming left V 2 bases short and J 6 bases short, with 11 bases between.

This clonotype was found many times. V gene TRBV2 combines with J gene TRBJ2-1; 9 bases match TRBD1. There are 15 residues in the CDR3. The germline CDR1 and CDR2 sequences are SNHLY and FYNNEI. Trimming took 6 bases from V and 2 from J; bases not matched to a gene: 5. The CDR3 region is CASRDRGRTYNEQFF. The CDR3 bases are TGTGCCAGCAGGGACAGGGGAAGGACCTACAATGAGCAGTTCTTC.

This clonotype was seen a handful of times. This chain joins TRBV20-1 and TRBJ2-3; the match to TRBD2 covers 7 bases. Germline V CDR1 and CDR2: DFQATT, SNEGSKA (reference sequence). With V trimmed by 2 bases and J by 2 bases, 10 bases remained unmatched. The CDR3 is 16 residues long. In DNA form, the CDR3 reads TGCAGTGCTAGACCCATAGCGGGCCACCTCACAGATACGCAGTATTTT. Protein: CSARPIAGHLTDTQYF.

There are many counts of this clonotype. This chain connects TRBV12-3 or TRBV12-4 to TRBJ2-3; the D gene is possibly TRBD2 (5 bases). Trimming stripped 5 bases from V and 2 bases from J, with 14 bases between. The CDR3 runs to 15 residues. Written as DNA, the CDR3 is TGTGCCAGCAGTCCTTCGGACGACTACACAGATACGCAGTATTTT. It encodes CASSPSDDYTDTQYF.

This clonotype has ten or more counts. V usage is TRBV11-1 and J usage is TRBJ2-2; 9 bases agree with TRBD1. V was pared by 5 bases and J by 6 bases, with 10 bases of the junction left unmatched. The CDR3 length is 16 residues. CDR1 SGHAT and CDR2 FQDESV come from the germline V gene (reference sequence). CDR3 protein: CASSRTGTGKAGELFF. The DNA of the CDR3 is TGTGCCAGCAGCCGTACCGGGACAGGGAAGGCCGGGGAGCTGTTTTTT.

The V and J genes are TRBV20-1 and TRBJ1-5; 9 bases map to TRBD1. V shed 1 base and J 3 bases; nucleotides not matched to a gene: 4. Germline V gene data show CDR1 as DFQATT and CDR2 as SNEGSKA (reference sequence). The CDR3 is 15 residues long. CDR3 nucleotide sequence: TGCAGTGCTAGAGGGACAGGGGCCTTCAATCAGCCCCAGCATTTT. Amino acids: CSARGTGAFNQPQHF.

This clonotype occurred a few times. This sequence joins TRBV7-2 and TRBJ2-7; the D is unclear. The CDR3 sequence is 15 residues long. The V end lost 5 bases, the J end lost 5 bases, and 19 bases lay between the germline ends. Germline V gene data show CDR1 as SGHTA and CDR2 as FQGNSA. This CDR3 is CASSRSPWVEDEQYF. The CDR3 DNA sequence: TGTGCCAGCAGCCGCTCCCCTTGGGTCGAAGACGAGCAGTACTTC.

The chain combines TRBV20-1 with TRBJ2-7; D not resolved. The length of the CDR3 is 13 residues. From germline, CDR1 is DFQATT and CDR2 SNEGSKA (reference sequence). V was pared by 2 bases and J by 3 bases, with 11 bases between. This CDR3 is CSARSSSGYEQYF. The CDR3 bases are TGCAGTGCTAGAAGCTCCTCGGGCTACGAGCAGTACTTC.

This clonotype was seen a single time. CDR3: CASVDLAGREKGEFF. The CDR3 region has the DNA TGTGCCAGCGTTGACCTAGCGGGGCGAGAAAAAGGGGAGTTCTTC. The chain combines TRBV12-3 or TRBV12-4 with TRBJ2-1, with 9 bases lining up with TRBD2. V was clipped by 8 bases and J by 14 bases; unmatched bases: 19. There are 15 residues in the CDR3.

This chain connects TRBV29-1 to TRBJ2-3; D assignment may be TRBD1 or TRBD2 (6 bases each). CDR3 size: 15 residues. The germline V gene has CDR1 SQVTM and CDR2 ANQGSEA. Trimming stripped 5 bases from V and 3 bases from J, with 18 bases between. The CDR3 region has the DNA TGCAGCGTTTCTGGTGAGGGGGGCGGGACAGATACGCAGTATTTT. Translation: CSVSGEGGGTDTQYF.